Listed below are T cell receptor beta chains from one sample, sequenced in a study of Graves' ophthalmopathy and Graves' hyperthyroidism. Each CDR3 protein gets one entry after TCRdb re-called the multiplex PCR reads with MiXCR. The sample records a few hundred thousand distinct CDR3 sequences, less than 45% being singletons. Sequenced: peripheral blood or thyroid tissue (not recorded which). The origin of the receptors is an adult man with Graves' hyperthyroidism. Both conserved end residues are part of each CDR3. D genes are given only for firm matches. Some rows mark clone size as missing; the rest say once, few, many or name a class of expanded clone.

cdr3_length j_call d_call v_call clone_size cdr3_aa cdr3_nt
14 TRBJ2-5 NA TRBV28 NA CASSSKGTRETQYF TGTGCCAGCAGTTCAAAGGGGACAAGGGAGACCCAGTACTTC
12 TRBJ2-5 NA TRBV6-1 many CASRSGAETQYF TGTGCCAGCAGGTCGGGCGCTGAGACCCAGTACTTC
13 TRBJ1-2 NA TRBV29-1 NA CSETTIDSYGYTF TGCAGCGAAACGACAATTGACAGCTATGGCTACACCTTC
19 TRBJ1-1 NA TRBV6-5 NA CASSSKTPRGGQMNTEAFF TGTGCCAGCAGTAGTAAGACCCCCCGAGGGGGGCAAATGAACACTGAAGCTTTCTTT
16 TRBJ1-1 TRBD1 TRBV7-8 few CASSLANRGKNTEAFF TGTGCCAGCAGCTTAGCGAACAGGGGAAAAAACACTGAAGCTTTCTTT
10 TRBJ1-5 NA TRBV29-1 many CSPAWQPQHF TGCAGCCCTGCCTGGCAGCCCCAGCATTTT
14 TRBJ2-7 NA TRBV7-4 NA CASSLPGRTYEQYF TGTGCCAGCTCACTGCCGGGACGGACCTACGAGCAGTACTTC
17 TRBJ1-3 TRBD1 TRBV12-3/TRBV12-4 few CASSWGDRVHPGNTIYF TGTGCCAGCAGTTGGGGGGACAGGGTCCATCCTGGAAACACCATATATTTT
15 TRBJ2-5 TRBD2 TRBV10-3 many CAISLGASGKETQYF TGTGCCATCAGCCTGGGGGCTAGCGGGAAAGAGACCCAGTACTTC
15 TRBJ1-2 TRBD1 TRBV2 NA CASSLSRGRKYGYTF TGTGCCAGCAGTCTTTCCAGGGGGCGCAAGTATGGCTACACCTTC
17 TRBJ2-6 NA TRBV5-1 many CASTLESGAPGANVLTF TGCGCCAGCACCCTGGAATCCGGGGCGCCGGGGGCCAACGTCCTGACTTTC
15 TRBJ1-2 NA TRBV11-2 few CASTPGVGANYGYTF TGTGCCAGCACTCCAGGGGTGGGGGCTAACTATGGCTACACCTTC
13 TRBJ1-4 NA TRBV20-1 many CSATDSGYEKLFF TGCAGTGCTACCGACAGCGGGTATGAAAAACTGTTTTTT
16 TRBJ1-3 NA TRBV20-1 many CSAFSIGEEAGNTIYF TGCAGTGCTTTTAGTATAGGTGAAGAAGCTGGAAACACCATATATTTT
15 TRBJ1-1 TRBD1 TRBV5-1 many CASSSTTGNGAEAFF TGCGCCAGCAGCTCAACGACAGGGAATGGGGCTGAAGCTTTCTTT
11 TRBJ2-7 NA TRBV29-1 NA CSVNEVREQYF TGCAGCGTTAACGAGGTCCGCGAGCAGTACTTC
15 TRBJ1-1 NA TRBV7-2 NA CASSSSGGKANEQFF TGTGCCAGCAGCTCCAGCGGGGGGAAGGCGAATGAGCAGTTCTTT
15 TRBJ2-2 TRBD1 TRBV7-9 NA CASSEQGVVTGKLFF TGTGCCAGCAGCGAACAGGGGGTCGTTACCGGGAAGCTGTTTTTT
13 TRBJ1-1 NA TRBV19 many CASSAARNTEAFF TGTGCCAGTAGTGCTGCAAGGAACACTGAAGCTTTCTTT
16 TRBJ2-7 NA TRBV20-1 many CSARELFRASSYEQYF TGCAGTGCTAGAGAACTTTTTCGGGCTAGCTCCTACGAGCAGTACTTC
14 TRBJ2-3 NA TRBV10-3 few CAIGVGTTTDTQYF TGTGCCATCGGGGTCGGGACCACCACAGATACGCAGTATTTT
16 TRBJ1-4 NA TRBV6-5 NA CASSYSKAAKTEKLFF TGTGCCAGCAGTTACTCGAAGGCGGCTAAAACTGAAAAACTGTTTTTT
15 TRBJ1-6 TRBD1 TRBV9 NA CASSQGEGANSPLHF TGTGCCAGCAGCCAAGGGGAGGGGGCTAATTCACCCCTCCACTTT
15 TRBJ2-7 NA TRBV10-3 NA CAISYSPGADIKQYF TGTGCCATCAGTTACTCTCCCGGGGCCGATATTAAGCAGTACTTC
17 TRBJ2-2 TRBD2 TRBV20-1 once CSARGATSGRLTGELFF TGCAGTGCTAGAGGCGCGACTAGCGGGAGGCTCACCGGGGAGCTGTTTTTT
15 TRBJ1-2 NA TRBV7-3 many CASSLSRDTNYGYTF TGTGCCAGCAGCTTGAGCCGAGATACTAACTATGGCTACACCTTC
15 TRBJ2-7 NA TRBV7-3 many CASSLRGGLDYEQYF TGTGCCAGCAGCCTCCGAGGAGGTCTGGACTACGAGCAGTACTTC
16 TRBJ1-3 NA TRBV12-3/TRBV12-4 few CASSLSGRSSGNTIYF TGTGCCAGCAGTTTATCGGGCCGTAGCTCTGGAAACACCATATATTTT
17 TRBJ2-3 TRBD1 TRBV7-8 NA CASSLAGTGVGRDTQYF TGTGCCAGCAGCTTAGCGGGGACAGGGGTCGGTCGAGATACGCAGTATTTT
18 TRBJ2-1 TRBD2 TRBV20-1 once CSARDQGTSGSSYNEQFF TGCAGTGCTAGAGATCAGGGGACTAGCGGGAGCTCCTACAATGAGCAGTTCTTC
17 TRBJ2-2 TRBD1 TRBV5-1 NA CASSHRQTGGLAGELFF TGTGCCAGCAGCCACAGACAGACAGGGGGCTTGGCCGGGGAGCTGTTTTTT
11 TRBJ2-7 NA TRBV20-1 many CSARGPYEQYF TGCAGTGCTAGGGGTCCCTACGAGCAGTACTTC
15 TRBJ1-4 NA TRBV29-1 many CSVEDLIGDNEKLFF TGCAGCGTTGAAGATCTGATTGGGGATAATGAAAAACTGTTTTTT
15 TRBJ2-7 TRBD1 TRBV7-9 NA CASSLTAGTAYEQYF TGCGCCAGCAGTCTTACTGCCGGGACAGCCTACGAGCAGTACTTC
12 TRBJ2-5 NA TRBV2 NA CASGGAIETQYF TGTGCCAGCGGGGGGGCAATAGAGACCCAGTACTTC
15 TRBJ2-7 TRBD2 TRBV29-1 NA CSVEVGREGPYEQYF TGCAGCGTTGAAGTGGGGCGGGAGGGCCCCTACGAGCAGTACTTC
14 TRBJ1-6 NA TRBV14 many CASSQRSSNSPLHF TGTGCCAGCAGCCAAAGGTCCTCTAATTCACCCCTCCACTTT
15 TRBJ1-3 NA TRBV29-1 NA CSVETGRGSGNTIYF TGCAGCGTTGAAACAGGGAGAGGATCTGGAAACACCATATATTTT
14 TRBJ1-6 NA TRBV7-9 NA CASSLIGTDSPLHF TGTGCCAGCAGCTTAATAGGGACTGATTCACCCCTCCACTTT
13 TRBJ1-6 NA TRBV5-6 many CASSLGWISPLHF TGTGCCAGCAGCTTGGGGTGGATTTCACCCCTCCACTTT
13 TRBJ2-7 NA TRBV11-2 NA CASSLRTTGELYF TGTGCCAGCAGCTTGAGGACGACCGGGGAGCTGTACTTC
16 TRBJ2-7 NA TRBV7-9 NA CASSSPLGGLSYEQYF TGTGCCAGCAGCTCACCACTAGGAGGGTTGAGCTACGAGCAGTACTTC
14 TRBJ1-2 TRBD1 TRBV6-5 NA CASRSTGQPAGYTF TGTGCCAGCAGATCCACGGGACAGCCAGCTGGCTACACCTTC
19 TRBJ2-5 TRBD1 TRBV7-9 many CASSLVETGGPEGQETQYF TGTGCCAGCAGCTTAGTTGAAACAGGGGGGCCCGAAGGACAAGAGACCCAGTACTTC
15 TRBJ2-2 NA TRBV19 many CASSIDDWNTGELFF TGTGCCAGTAGTATAGATGACTGGAACACCGGGGAGCTGTTTTTT
14 TRBJ2-7 TRBD1 TRBV19 NA CASSNPGQGVKQYF TGTGCCAGTAGTAACCCGGGACAGGGCGTAAAGCAGTACTTC
15 TRBJ2-5 TRBD2 TRBV27 few CASSFAAGGRETQYF TGTGCCAGCAGTTTTGCAGCGGGGGGGCGAGAGACCCAGTACTTC